Shown below are 11 T cell receptor beta chains from a single sample sequenced in a study of shared clonotypes between healthy human individuals. Assay used: immunoSEQ multiplex PCR; TCRdb lists only in-frame clones, some missing. The repertoire includes roughly 700,000 clones, over 65% of them detected once, and around 1.6% sits in the top ten. The sequenced sample consisted of memory CD4+ T cells sorted from blood. Subset meaning: CD45RA-negative fraction. The receptors were sampled from a woman younger than 45 in good health.

This chain uses TRBV19 with TRBJ2-7; D is perhaps TRBD1 or TRBD2 (5 bases each). Trimming shortened V by 8 bases and J by 1 base, and 21 bases separated the two germline ends. Germline V gives CDR1 LNHDA, CDR2 SQIVND (reference sequence). This CDR3 contains 16 residues. The CDR3 spells CASSDPRGPRSYEQYF. The CDR3 nucleotides read TGTGCCAGTTCTGACCCCCGGGGACCGAGATCCTACGAGCAGTACTTC.

This clone was observed many times. The chain is built from TRBV28 and TRBJ2-2; 14 bases fit TRBD2. Germline CDR1 and CDR2: MDHEN and SYDVKM. This CDR3 contains 17 residues. With V trimmed by 1 base and J by 4 bases, 2 bases remained unmatched. CDR3 region: CASSLSGTSGSTGELFF. CDR3 bases: TGTGCCAGCAGTTTATCCGGGACTAGCGGGAGCACCGGGGAGCTGTTTTTT.

The V call is TRBV6-5, the J call TRBJ2-1; D possibly corresponds to TRBD1 (6 bases). The CDR3 covers 15 residues. Germline CDR1 reads MNHEY; CDR2 reads SVGAGI. The germline V and J ends were trimmed by 6 bases and 5 bases, with 17 bases remaining between them. CDR3 amino acids: CASSRSGQYNNEQFF. Written as DNA, the CDR3 is TGTGCCAGCAGCCGGTCGGGACAATACAACAATGAGCAGTTCTTC.

This clone was seen ten or more times. This sample also contains other DNA sequences that code for the same CDR3. The chain combines TRBV14 with TRBJ2-7; D remains unclear. V was trimmed by 0 bases and J by 3 bases, leaving 21 bases between them. There are 18 residues in the CDR3. The germline V gene encodes CDR1 SGHDN and CDR2 FVKESK. CDR3 DNA: TGTGCCAGCAGCCAAGAATTCAAAACTTACCCCCCCTACTACGAGCAGTACTTC. The encoded protein is CASSQEFKTYPPYYEQYF.

This chain connects TRBV10-1 to TRBJ2-7; D is unresolved. V was clipped by 10 bases and J by 3 bases, with 13 bases between them. The V gene's germline CDR1 is WNHNN and CDR2 SYGVQD (reference sequence). This CDR3 has 12 residues. In DNA form, the CDR3 reads TGCGCCACCGCACTAATCTTCTACGAGCAGTACTTC. This codes for CATALIFYEQYF.

This clone appeared once. V is TRBV5-1 and J is TRBJ2-1, with 7 bases lining up with TRBD1. The CDR3 runs 15 residues. V dropped 0 bases and J dropped 5; count of bases not matched to a gene: 5. Germline V gives CDR1 SGHRS, CDR2 YFSETQ. CDR3: CASSLGTGRNNEQFF. The CDR3 nucleotides are TGCGCCAGCAGCTTGGGGACAGGTCGGAACAATGAGCAGTTCTTC.

The J gene is TRBJ1-1, the V gene TRBV10-2, with D unclear. V lost 5 bases and J 5 bases, leaving 15 bases between the germline ends. Germline CDR1 WSHSY, CDR2 SAAADI. The CDR3 extends over 14 amino acids. CDR3 nucleotide sequence: TGCGCCAGCAGTCCCACCACCTCGGATACTGAAGCTTTCTTT. Its protein is CASSPTTSDTEAFF.

This clone was detected only a few times. The same CDR3 also results from other DNA sequences found in this sample. The J gene is TRBJ1-6, the V gene TRBV9; the match to TRBD1 covers 10 bases. Per the germline V gene, CDR1 is SGDLS and CDR2 is YYNGEE. V shed 0 bases, J shed 10 bases, and the junction held 4 bases outside the gene matches. This CDR3 is built from 15 residues. For the CDR3, the DNA is TGTGCCAGCAGCGTAGGGACAGGGGGAAGCTCACCCCTCCACTTT. This sequence encodes CASSVGTGGSSPLHF.

The genes are TRBV4-1 and TRBJ1-2; D unclear. In germline, CDR1 is MGHRA, CDR2 YSYEKL. The CDR3 has 16 amino acids. The V gene lost 1 base and the J gene lost 7 bases, with 19 bases spanning the gap. The CDR3 sequence: CASSQATSGSSRGYTF. The CDR3 bases are TGCGCCAGCAGCCAAGCAACTTCCGGCAGTTCCCGTGGCTACACCTTC.

The rearrangement joins TRBV6-5 to TRBJ2-2; possible D gene TRBD2, 5 bases. Trimming left V 6 bases short and J 1 base short, with 6 bases between. Germline V gives CDR1 MNHEY, CDR2 SVGAGI. The CDR3 contains 13 residues. The CDR3 protein is CASRAGNTGELFF. CDR3 sequence (DNA): TGTGCCAGCAGGGCGGGGAACACCGGGGAGCTGTTTTTT.

This clone was observed a few times. The gene calls are TRBV5-1 and TRBJ2-1, with D tentatively TRBD1 or TRBD2 (5 bases each). CDR3 length equals 12 residues. The germline V and J ends were trimmed by 3 bases and 7 bases, with 8 bases remaining between them. Germline assignment: CDR1 SGHRS and CDR2 YFSETQ. As DNA, the CDR3 is TGCGCCAGCAGCTGGGACCTTAATGAGCAGTTCTTC. This gives the protein CASSWDLNEQFF.